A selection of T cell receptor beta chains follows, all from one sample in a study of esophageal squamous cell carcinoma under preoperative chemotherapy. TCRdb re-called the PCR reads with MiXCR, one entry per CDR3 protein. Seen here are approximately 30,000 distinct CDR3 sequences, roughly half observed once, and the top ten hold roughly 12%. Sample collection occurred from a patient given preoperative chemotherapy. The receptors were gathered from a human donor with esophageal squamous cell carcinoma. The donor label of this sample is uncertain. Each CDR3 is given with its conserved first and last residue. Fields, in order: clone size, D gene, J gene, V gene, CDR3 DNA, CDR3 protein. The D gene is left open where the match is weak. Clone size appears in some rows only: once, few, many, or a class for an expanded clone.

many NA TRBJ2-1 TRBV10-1 TGCGCCAGCGCACCGCAGGGCACCTACAATGAGCAGTTCTTC CASAPQGTYNEQFF
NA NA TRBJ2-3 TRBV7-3 TGCGCCAGCCTCTTCTCTGTGAACACCGAGGCGCAGTATTTT CASLFSVNTEAQYF
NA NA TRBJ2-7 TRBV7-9 TGTGCCAGCAGCTCGACTTCGCGTGTCTCGGGCGCCTACGTGCAGTACTTC CASSSTSRVSGAYVQYF
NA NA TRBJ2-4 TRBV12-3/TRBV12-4 TGTGCCAGCGGCGGCCCAGGCACCGACATTCAGTACTTC CASGGPGTDIQYF
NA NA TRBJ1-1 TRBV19 TGTGCCAGTAGTATCAGCATGAACACTGAAGCTTTCTTT CASSISMNTEAFF
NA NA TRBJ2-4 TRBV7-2 TGTGCCAGCGGTAGCACAACGCGAGCCCAAAACATTCAGTACTTC CASGSTTRAQNIQYF
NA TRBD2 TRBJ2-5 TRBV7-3 TGTGCCAGCAGCTTAACCGCCCTCGAAAGCGGGGAGCAGTACTTC CASSLTALESGEQYF
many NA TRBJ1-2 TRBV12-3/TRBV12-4 TGTGCCAGCAGTCCCAATCACGCAGGAGTCGACTATGGCTACACCTTC CASSPNHAGVDYGYTF
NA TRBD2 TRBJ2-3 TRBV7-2 TGTGCCAGCAGCTTAGCAGGACTGGCGGGAGGGGGAGGTGACCCAGATACGCAGTATTTC CASSLAGLAGGGGDPDTQYF
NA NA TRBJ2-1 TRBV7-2 TGTGCCAGCAGCTTAGGCTGGGCAGATGAGCAGTTCTTC CASSLGWADEQFF
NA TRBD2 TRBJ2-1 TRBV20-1 TGCAGTGCCCCCGCGCTAGCGGGATTGAGTGAGCAGTTCTTC CSAPALAGLSEQFF
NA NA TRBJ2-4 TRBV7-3 TGTGCCAGCAGCTTCAGACCGGGGGGCGGTGTCCAAAACATTCAGTACTTC CASSFRPGGGVQNIQYF
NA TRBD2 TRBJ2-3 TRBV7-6 TGTGCCAGCAGTTTTCTAGCGGGAGGAGTAAACACCGGGGCGCTGTATTTT CASSFLAGGVNTGALYF
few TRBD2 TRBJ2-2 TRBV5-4 TGTGCCAGCAGCTTCCATCGACTAGCGGGAGGATGGTCCGGGGAGCTGTTTTTT CASSFHRLAGGWSGELFF
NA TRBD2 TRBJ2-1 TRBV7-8 TGTGCCAGCAGCTTCTCGCGGATCATAGCGGGAGGGGCCAATGAGCAGTTCTTC CASSFSRIIAGGANEQFF
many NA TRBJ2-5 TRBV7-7 TGTGCTAGCAGTCTGGACGGACAAGAGACCCAGTACTTC CASSLDGQETQYF
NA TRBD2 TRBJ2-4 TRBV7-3 TGTGCCAGCAGCTTAGGACTAGGTGCAAAAAACATTCAGTACTTC CASSLGLGAKNIQYF
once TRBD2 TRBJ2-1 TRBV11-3 TGTGCCAGCAGCTTCTCCGGGACTAGCGGGGGCCCCGACAATGAGCAGTTCTTC CASSFSGTSGGPDNEQFF
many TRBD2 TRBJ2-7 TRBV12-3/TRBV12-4 TGTGCCAGCAGTTTAGTAGCGGGAAGGGATGAGCAGTACTTC CASSLVAGRDEQYF
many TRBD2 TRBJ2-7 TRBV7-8 TGTGCCAGCAGCTTAGCGTTTGGCGGGAGCAGCTCCTACGAGCAGTACTTC CASSLAFGGSSSYEQYF
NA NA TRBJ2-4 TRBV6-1 TGTGCCGGGCGCTCCGGCCAGGAACAGGAGACTCAGTACTTC CAGRSGQEQETQYF
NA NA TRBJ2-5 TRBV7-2 TGTGCCAGCAGTAGCACGACGCTAGACAAAGAGACCCAGTACTTC CASSSTTLDKETQYF
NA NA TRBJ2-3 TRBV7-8 TGTGCCAGCAGCCCTCCCAGGGGGAGGGTCGGCACAGATACGCAGTATTTT CASSPPRGRVGTDTQYF
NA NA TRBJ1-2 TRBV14 TGTGCCAGCAGCCAAGATCTCCAGGGTGGCTACACCTTC CASSQDLQGGYTF
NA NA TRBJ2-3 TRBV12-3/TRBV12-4 TGTGCCAGGACTGTGGGGACCGGTGAGCAGTATTTT CARTVGTGEQYF
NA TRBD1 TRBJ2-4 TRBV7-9 TGTGCCAGCAGCTTGACAGGGACCAAAGACATTCAGTACTTC CASSLTGTKDIQYF
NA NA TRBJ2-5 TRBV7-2 TGTGCCAGCAGGGGGCAGGGGGGGCGAGGCCAAGATACCCAGTACTTC CASRGQGGRGQDTQYF
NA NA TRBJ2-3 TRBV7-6 TGTGCCAGCAGCTCTGCGCCCCCCGGCGGCAGGGCCGCAGAGACCCAGTACTTT CASSSAPPGGRAAETQYF
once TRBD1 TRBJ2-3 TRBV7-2 TGTGCCAGCAGCTCCAACCGGCTAGCAGTGAACACAGGGGAGCAGTATTTT CASSSNRLAVNTGEQYF
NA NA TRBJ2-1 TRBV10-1 TGCGCCAGCAGTGAACTAGATGGGTTTTCGGAGCAGTTCTTC CASSELDGFSEQFF
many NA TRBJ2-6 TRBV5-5 TGTGCCAGCAGCTTGGGATGGGGGGCGGAAGGGGCCAACGTCCTGACTTTC CASSLGWGAEGANVLTF
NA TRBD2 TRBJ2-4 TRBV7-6 TGTGCCAGGGGCTTGGATGCGCGGCTCGGGGGGGGAGACAAAAACACCCAGTACTTC CARGLDARLGGGDKNTQYF
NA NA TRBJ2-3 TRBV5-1 TGCGCCAGCAGCCCGATTCCGGGTCCTCAAGATACGCAGTATTTT CASSPIPGPQDTQYF
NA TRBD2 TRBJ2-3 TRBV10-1 TGCGCCAGCAGTATTAGCGGGAGTACAGATACGCAGTATTTT CASSISGSTDTQYF
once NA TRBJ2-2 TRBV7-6 TGTGCCAGCAGCTTAGATTTAGCGAACACAGGTGCGCAGTTTTTT CASSLDLANTGAQFF
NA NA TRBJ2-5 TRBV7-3 TGTGCCAGCAGCGTCATACCGGGGGGAGGGGACAAAGAGACCCAGTACTTC CASSVIPGGGDKETQYF
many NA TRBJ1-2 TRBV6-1 TGTGCCAGCAGTCGTCCGGGACACGGATCCTATGGCTACACCTTC CASSRPGHGSYGYTF
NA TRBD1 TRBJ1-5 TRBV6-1 TGTGCCAGCAGTGTCCACAGGGGAGAGCCCCAGCATTTT CASSVHRGEPQHF
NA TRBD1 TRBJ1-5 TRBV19 TGTGCCAGTAGTATAATATGGGACAGGTATAGCAATCAGCCCCAGCATTTT CASSIIWDRYSNQPQHF
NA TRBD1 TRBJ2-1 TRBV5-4 TGTGCCAGCAGGCCACAGGGGATCTCCTACGAGCAGTTCTTC CASRPQGISYEQFF
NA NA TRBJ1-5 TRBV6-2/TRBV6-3 TGTGCCAGCAGAACAGGTTCTGTCCAGCCCCAGCATTTT CASRTGSVQPQHF
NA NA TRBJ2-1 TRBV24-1 TGTGCCACCAGCGATAGGGCCAGGGCGGACAATGAGCAGTTCTTC CATSDRARADNEQFF
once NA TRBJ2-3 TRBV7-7 TGTGCTAGGAGCTTGGGAGGCACAGATACGCAGTATTTC CARSLGGTDTQYF
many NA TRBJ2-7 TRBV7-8 TGTGCCAGCAGCTTAACTTACTCATCCTACGAGCAGTACTTC CASSLTYSSYEQYF
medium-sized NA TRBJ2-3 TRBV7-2 TGTGCCAGCAGCTTAGCGAGAGCCAGTGGCGATACGCAGTATTTT CASSLARASGDTQYF